A selection of T cell receptor beta chains follows, all from one sample in a study of cytomegalovirus exposure and HLA in healthy donors. Libraries were prepared by immunoSEQ multiplex PCR; TCRdb keeps only in-frame clonotypes and omits some of them. The sample lists some 63,000 clones, roughly 80% occurring once. Sequenced input: PBMCs. These receptors all stem from a middle-aged woman in good health and CMV-seronegative. CDR3s include the opening cysteine and the closing phenylalanine or tryptophan. D genes are given only for firm matches. Clone size is stated in some rows and not others, as once, few, many or a class when expanded.

v_gene	d_gene	j_gene	abundance	CDR3nt	CDR3aa
TRBV2	TRBD1	TRBJ1-4	few	TGTGCCAGCAGGGGGACAGTTGAAAAACTGTTTTTT	CASRGTVEKLFF
TRBV6-5	TRBD2	TRBJ2-3	NA	TGCGGAACTAGCGGGAGTCTTCGGGATACGCAGTATTTT	CGTSGSLRDTQYF
TRBV10-3	TRBD1	TRBJ2-1	NA	TGTGCCATCACCAAAGGACAGGGCTACAATGAGCAGTTCTTC	CAITKGQGYNEQFF
TRBV5-1	NA	TRBJ2-2	NA	TGCGCCAGCAGCTTGCCAGGGTCAGGCGGGGAGCTGTTTTTT	CASSLPGSGGELFF
TRBV7-9	NA	TRBJ1-1	NA	TGTGCCAGCAGCTTAAGGAAGGGGTCTTACACTGAAGCTTTCTTT	CASSLRKGSYTEAFF
TRBV7-8	TRBD1	TRBJ1-2	NA	TGTGCCAGCAGCCACTATCCCACAGGGGGTTTTAACTATGGCTACACCTTC	CASSHYPTGGFNYGYTF
TRBV7-9	NA	TRBJ2-7	few	TGTGCCAGCAGCTTAGTTGAGGGTCCCTACGAGCAGTACTTC	CASSLVEGPYEQYF
TRBV9	NA	TRBJ2-1	NA	TGTGCCAGCAGCGTAGAGTCAGGTCTGGCGGGATCAAAGCAGTTCTTC	CASSVESGLAGSKQFF
TRBV5-5	NA	TRBJ2-2	NA	TGTGCCAGCAGCCTCGGTCCCGATGTGGACACCGGGGAGCTGTTTTTT	CASSLGPDVDTGELFF
TRBV9	NA	TRBJ1-1	NA	TGTGCCAGCAGCGAGGGACACCCGAACACTGAAGCTTTCTTT	CASSEGHPNTEAFF
TRBV2	NA	TRBJ2-4	NA	TGTGCCAGCAGATTACAGTCCACCAAAAACATTCAGTACTTC	CASRLQSTKNIQYF
TRBV9	NA	TRBJ2-6	once	TGTGCCAGCAAGGGGGGAGGGCCTATTGGGGCCAACGTCCTGACTTTC	CASKGGGPIGANVLTF
TRBV28	TRBD2	TRBJ2-1	NA	TGTGCCACCGGCGGACTAGCGGGAGGGTCCACCTACAATGAGCAGTTCTTC	CATGGLAGGSTYNEQFF
TRBV5-5	TRBD2	TRBJ2-1	once	TGTGCCAGCAGCTCCCGACTTTCTAGCGGGAGTAATGAGCAGTTCTTC	CASSSRLSSGSNEQFF
TRBV5-4	NA	TRBJ1-4	NA	TGTGCCAGCAGCCTGGAAACCCAAGCTCTGAGGGTGACTAATGAAAAACTGTTTTTT	CASSLETQALRVTNEKLFF
TRBV19	NA	TRBJ1-1	NA	TGTGCCAGTAGTATAAGGGGCACTGAAGCTTTCTTT	CASSIRGTEAFF
TRBV9	NA	TRBJ1-1	NA	TGTGCCAGCAGCGTAGGTGTACCACAGACTGAAGCTTTCTTT	CASSVGVPQTEAFF
TRBV7-6	TRBD2	TRBJ2-7	few	TGTGCCAGCAGTCCAACCAGCGGGATGTACGAGCAGTACTTC	CASSPTSGMYEQYF
TRBV19	NA	TRBJ1-2	NA	TGTGCCAGTAGTATAGACCGGTCGGACTATGGCTACACCTTC	CASSIDRSDYGYTF
TRBV18	NA	TRBJ2-3	few	TGTGCCAGCTCACAGACACCGAATACGCAGTATTTT	CASSQTPNTQYF
TRBV28	TRBD2	TRBJ2-4	NA	TGTGCCAGCTCTATATTGACTAGCGGGAAAGCCAAAAACATTCAGTACTTC	CASSILTSGKAKNIQYF
TRBV6-5	NA	TRBJ1-1	NA	TGTGCCAGCAGTTACGGGTTCGGCGTCCCAGACTTAGAAGCTTTCTTT	CASSYGFGVPDLEAFF
TRBV11-3	NA	TRBJ2-2	once	TGTGCCAGCAGCTTGGGAGCGGAGACGAACACCGGGGAGCTGTTTTTT	CASSLGAETNTGELFF
TRBV18	NA	TRBJ1-5	NA	TGTGCCAGCTCACCACAGGCGGACAATCAGCCCCAGCATTTT	CASSPQADNQPQHF
TRBV5-1	TRBD2	TRBJ2-7	NA	TGCGCCAGCAGCTTGGACGGGGGCGTCACTAGCGGGACCTACGAGCAGTACTTC	CASSLDGGVTSGTYEQYF
TRBV2	NA	TRBJ1-2	NA	TGTGCCAGCAGTGATCTGGGCCAGGGCTATGGCTACACCTTC	CASSDLGQGYGYTF
TRBV28	TRBD1	TRBJ1-5	NA	TGTGCCAGCAGGGGACAGAATCAGCCCCAGCATTTT	CASRGQNQPQHF